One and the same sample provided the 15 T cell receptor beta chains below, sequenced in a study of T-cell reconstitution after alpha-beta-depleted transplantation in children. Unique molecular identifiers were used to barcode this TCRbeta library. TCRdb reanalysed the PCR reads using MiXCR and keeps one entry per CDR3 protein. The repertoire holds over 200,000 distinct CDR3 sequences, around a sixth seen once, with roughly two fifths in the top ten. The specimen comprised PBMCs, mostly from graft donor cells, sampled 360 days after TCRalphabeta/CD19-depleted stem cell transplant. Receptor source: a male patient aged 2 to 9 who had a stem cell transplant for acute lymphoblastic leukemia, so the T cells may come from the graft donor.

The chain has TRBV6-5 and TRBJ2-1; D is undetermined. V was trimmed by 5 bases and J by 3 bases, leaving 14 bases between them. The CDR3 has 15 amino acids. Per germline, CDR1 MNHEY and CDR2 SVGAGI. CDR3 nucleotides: TGTGCCAGCAGTACTGCCGGGCCGGTCTACAATGAGCAGTTCTTC. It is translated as CASSTAGPVYNEQFF.

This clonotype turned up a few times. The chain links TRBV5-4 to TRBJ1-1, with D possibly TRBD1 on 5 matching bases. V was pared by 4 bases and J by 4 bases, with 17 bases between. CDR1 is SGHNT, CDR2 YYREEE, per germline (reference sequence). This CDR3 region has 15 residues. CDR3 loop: CASSRGGIESTEAFF. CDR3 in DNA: TGTGCCAGCAGCCGGGGGGGAATAGAGAGCACTGAAGCTTTCTTT.

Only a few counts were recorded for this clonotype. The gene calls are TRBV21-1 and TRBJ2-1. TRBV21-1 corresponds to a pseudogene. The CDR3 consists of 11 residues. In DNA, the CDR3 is TGTGCCAGCAGGGACCAGAATGAGCAGTTCTTC. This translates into CASRDQNEQFF.

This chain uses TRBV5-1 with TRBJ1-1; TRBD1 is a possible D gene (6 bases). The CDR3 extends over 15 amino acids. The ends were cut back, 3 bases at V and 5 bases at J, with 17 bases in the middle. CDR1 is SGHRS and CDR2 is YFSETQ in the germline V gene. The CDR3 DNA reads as TGCGCCAGCAGCTACAACCCAGGGGCTGCGACTGAAGCTTTCTTT. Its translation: CASSYNPGAATEAFF.

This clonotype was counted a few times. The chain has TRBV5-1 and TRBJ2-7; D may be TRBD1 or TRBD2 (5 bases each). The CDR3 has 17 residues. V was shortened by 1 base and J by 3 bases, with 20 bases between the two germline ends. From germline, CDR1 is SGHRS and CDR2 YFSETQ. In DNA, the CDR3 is TGCGCCAGCAGCTTGCACCGGGGAACAGGCCAACTCTACGAGCAGTACTTC. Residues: CASSLHRGTGQLYEQYF.

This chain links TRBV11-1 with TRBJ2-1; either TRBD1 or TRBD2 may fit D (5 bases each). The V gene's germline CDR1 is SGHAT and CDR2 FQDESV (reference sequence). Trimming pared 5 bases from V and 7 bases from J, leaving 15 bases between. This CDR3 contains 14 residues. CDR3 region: CASSPGLALNEQFF. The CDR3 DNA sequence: TGTGCCAGCAGCCCAGGGCTAGCTTTAAATGAGCAGTTCTTC.

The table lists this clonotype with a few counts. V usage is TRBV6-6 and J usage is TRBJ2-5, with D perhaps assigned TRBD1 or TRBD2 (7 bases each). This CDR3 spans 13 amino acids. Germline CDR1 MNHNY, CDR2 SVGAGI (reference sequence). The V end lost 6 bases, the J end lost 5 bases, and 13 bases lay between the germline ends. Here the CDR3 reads CASRDRRGETQYF. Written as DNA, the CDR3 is TGTGCCAGCAGGGACAGGCGGGGGGAGACCCAGTACTTC.

The CDR3 reads CASSGTFGANVLTF. In DNA, the CDR3 is TGTGCCAGCAGCGGGACTTTTGGGGCCAACGTCCTGACTTTC. V is TRBV7-2 and J is TRBJ2-6, with D perhaps TRBD2 (6 bases). Germline V gene lookup returns CDR1 SGHTA and CDR2 FQGNSA. The ends were cut back, 5 bases at V and 3 bases at J, with 8 bases in the middle. This CDR3 comprises 14 residues.

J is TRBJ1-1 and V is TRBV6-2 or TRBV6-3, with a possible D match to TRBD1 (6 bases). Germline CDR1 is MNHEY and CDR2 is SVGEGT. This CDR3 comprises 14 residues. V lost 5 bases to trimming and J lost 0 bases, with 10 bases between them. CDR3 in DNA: TGTGCCAGCAGTCAGGGGCCCATGAACACTGAAGCTTTCTTT. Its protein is CASSQGPMNTEAFF.

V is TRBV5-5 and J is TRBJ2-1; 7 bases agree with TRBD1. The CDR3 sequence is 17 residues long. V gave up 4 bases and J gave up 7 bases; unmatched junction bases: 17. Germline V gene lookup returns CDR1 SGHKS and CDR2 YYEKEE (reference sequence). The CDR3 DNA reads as TGTGCCAGCAGCCCCCTGGCCGGGACAGAGGGAAGGAATGAGCAGTTCTTC. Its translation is CASSPLAGTEGRNEQFF.

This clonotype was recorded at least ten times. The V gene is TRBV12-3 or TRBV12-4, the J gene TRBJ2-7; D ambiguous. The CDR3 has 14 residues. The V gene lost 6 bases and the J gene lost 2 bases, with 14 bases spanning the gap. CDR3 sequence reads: CASSSRTRAYEQYF. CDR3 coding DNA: TGTGCCAGCAGCTCAAGGACCCGGGCCTACGAGCAGTACTTC.

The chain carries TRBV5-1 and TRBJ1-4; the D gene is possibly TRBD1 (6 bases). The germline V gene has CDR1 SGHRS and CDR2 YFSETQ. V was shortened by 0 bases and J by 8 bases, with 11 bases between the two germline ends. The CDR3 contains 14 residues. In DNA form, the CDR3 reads TGCGCCAGCAGCTTGGAGGGGGACGGCGAAAAACTGTTTTTT. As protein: CASSLEGDGEKLFF.

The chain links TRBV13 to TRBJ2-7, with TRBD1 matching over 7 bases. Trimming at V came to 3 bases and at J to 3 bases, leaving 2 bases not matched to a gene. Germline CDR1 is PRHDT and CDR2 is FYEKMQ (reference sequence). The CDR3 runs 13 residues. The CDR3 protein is CASSFSGGYEQYF. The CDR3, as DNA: TGTGCCAGCAGCTTCTCAGGGGGCTACGAGCAGTACTTC.

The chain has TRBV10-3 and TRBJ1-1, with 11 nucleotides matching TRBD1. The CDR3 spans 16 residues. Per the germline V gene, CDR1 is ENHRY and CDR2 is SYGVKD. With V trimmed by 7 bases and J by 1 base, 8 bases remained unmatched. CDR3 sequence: CAITPGQGEGNTEAFF. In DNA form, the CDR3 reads TGTGCCATCACCCCGGGACAGGGGGAAGGGAACACTGAAGCTTTCTTT.

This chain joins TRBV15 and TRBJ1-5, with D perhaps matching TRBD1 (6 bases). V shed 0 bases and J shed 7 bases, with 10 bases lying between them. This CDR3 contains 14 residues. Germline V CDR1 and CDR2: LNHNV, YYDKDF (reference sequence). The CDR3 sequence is CATSRDTGSQPQHF. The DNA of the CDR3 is TGTGCCACCAGCAGAGACACAGGGAGCCAGCCCCAGCATTTT.